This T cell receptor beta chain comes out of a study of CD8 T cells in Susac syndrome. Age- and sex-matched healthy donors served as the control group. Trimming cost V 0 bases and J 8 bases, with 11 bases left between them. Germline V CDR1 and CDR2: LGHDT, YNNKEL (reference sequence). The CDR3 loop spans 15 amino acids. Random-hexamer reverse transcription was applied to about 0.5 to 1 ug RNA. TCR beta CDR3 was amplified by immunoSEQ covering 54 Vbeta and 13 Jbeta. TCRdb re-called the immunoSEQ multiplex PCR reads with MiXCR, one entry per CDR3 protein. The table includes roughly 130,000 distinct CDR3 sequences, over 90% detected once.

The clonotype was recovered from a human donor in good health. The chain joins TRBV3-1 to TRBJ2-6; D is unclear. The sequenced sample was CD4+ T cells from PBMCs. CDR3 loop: CASSQDPRATNVLTF. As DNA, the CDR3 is TGTGCCAGCAGCCAAGACCCCAGAGCTACCAACGTCCTGACTTTC.